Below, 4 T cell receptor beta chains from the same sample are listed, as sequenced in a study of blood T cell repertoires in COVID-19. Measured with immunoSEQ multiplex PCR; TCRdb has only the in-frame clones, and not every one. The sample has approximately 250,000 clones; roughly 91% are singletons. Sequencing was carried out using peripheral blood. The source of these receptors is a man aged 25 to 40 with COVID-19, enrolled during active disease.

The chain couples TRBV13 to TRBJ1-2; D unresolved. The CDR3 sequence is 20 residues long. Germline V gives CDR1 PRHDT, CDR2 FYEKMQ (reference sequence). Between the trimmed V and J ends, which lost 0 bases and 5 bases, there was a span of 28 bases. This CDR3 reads CASSLGLFGDRIDSRYGYTF. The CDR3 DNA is TGTGCCAGCAGCTTAGGCCTGTTTGGAGATCGAATCGACTCGCGATATGGCTACACCTTC. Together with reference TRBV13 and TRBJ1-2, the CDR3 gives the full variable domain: AAGVIQSPRHLIKEKRETATLKCYPIPRHDTVYWYQQGPGQDPQFLISFYEKMQSDKGSIPDRFSAQQFSDYHSELNMSSLELGDSALYFCASSLGLFGDRIDSRYGYTFGSGTRLTVV.

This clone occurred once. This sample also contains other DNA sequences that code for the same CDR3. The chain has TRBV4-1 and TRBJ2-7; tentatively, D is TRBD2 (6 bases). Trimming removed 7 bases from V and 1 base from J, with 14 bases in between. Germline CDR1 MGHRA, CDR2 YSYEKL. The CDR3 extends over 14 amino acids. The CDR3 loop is CASKPGLGSYEQYF. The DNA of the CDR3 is TGCGCCAGCAAACCGGGACTGGGATCCTACGAGCAGTACTTC.

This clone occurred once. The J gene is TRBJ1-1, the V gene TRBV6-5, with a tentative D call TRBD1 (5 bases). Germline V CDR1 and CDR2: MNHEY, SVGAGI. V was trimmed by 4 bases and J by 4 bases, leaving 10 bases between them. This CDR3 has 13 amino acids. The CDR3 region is CASSSGLGTEAFF. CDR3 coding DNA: TGTGCCAGCAGTTCAGGGTTGGGCACTGAAGCTTTCTTT.

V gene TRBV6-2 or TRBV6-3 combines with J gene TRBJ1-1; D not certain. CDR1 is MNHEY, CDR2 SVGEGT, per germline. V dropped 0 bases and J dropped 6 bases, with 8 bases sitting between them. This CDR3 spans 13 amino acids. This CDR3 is CASSYSRGAEAFF. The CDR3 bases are TGTGCCAGCAGTTACTCGAGAGGCGCTGAAGCTTTCTTT.